The 22 T cell receptor beta chains in this list originate from one sample, sequenced in a study of tumor T cells in aggressive B-cell lymphoma. The method was immunoSEQ multiplex PCR; TCRdb's version includes in-frame clones alone and lacks a portion of them. The table lists about 3,500 clones, 85% to 95% of them singletons. Sequenced input: tumor tissue. All receptors come from an adult with diffuse large B cell lymphoma.

This clone was seen just once. The chain combines TRBV28 with TRBJ2-7; possibly TRBD2 for D (6 bases). V was trimmed by 10 bases and J by 0 bases, leaving 13 bases between them. The CDR3 runs to 13 residues. Germline V CDR1 and CDR2: MDHEN, SYDVKM. The CDR3 reads CATRGTGSYEQYF. The CDR3, as DNA: TGTGCCACCAGAGGGACTGGCTCCTACGAGCAGTACTTC.

The chain carries TRBV28 and TRBJ2-3, with D possibly being TRBD2 (5 bases). Germline CDR1 MDHEN, CDR2 SYDVKM. This CDR3 is built from 14 residues. The V and J ends lost 5 bases and 6 bases respectively, with 15 bases between them. The DNA for the CDR3 is TGTGCCAGCAGTACCTCGGGGAGCGGTGATACGCAGTATTTT. Translating gives CASSTSGSGDTQYF.

The chain uses TRBV5-1 and TRBJ1-3; the D gene is possibly TRBD1 (5 bases). Trimming pared 0 bases from V and 4 bases from J, leaving 11 bases between. This CDR3 comprises 15 residues. Germline CDR1 and CDR2: SGHRS and YFSETQ. This CDR3 is CASSLAQGRGNTIYF. The CDR3 DNA reads TGCGCCAGCAGCTTGGCGCAGGGAAGAGGAAACACCATATATTTT.

The CDR3 protein is CSVGDSLGYTF. CDR3 sequence (DNA): TGCAGCGTGGGGGACAGCCTTGGCTACACCTTC. The gene calls are TRBV29-1 and TRBJ1-2; 7 positions match TRBD1. Trimming removed 6 bases from V and 7 bases from J; junction bases left unmatched: 5. The CDR3 is made up of 11 amino acids. Germline V gene lookup returns CDR1 SQVTM and CDR2 ANQGSEA.

The chain couples TRBV6-6 to TRBJ2-7; the match to TRBD2 covers 7 bases. This CDR3 is 13 amino acids long. Per germline, CDR1 MNHNY and CDR2 SVGAGI (reference sequence). The V and J ends lost 6 bases and 4 bases, in that order; junction bases with no gene match: 6. The CDR3 nucleotides are TGTGCCAGCAGGGAGACTAGCTCGTACGAGCAGTACTTC. Amino acid sequence: CASRETSSYEQYF.

The V call is TRBV28, the J call TRBJ1-3, with 8 bases matching TRBD1. After removal of 4 bases from V and 9 bases from J, the junction contained 2 bases not matched to a gene. Germline lookup yields CDR1 MDHEN and CDR2 SYDVKM. The CDR3 is 12 amino acids. Here the CDR3 reads CASSYQGATIYF. CDR3 sequence (DNA): TGTGCCAGCAGTTACCAGGGGGCCACCATATATTTT.

The V gene is TRBV29-1, the J gene TRBJ2-7; possible D gene TRBD2, 5 bases. V was pared by 4 bases and J by 3 bases, with 22 bases between. This CDR3 contains 16 residues. CDR1 is SQVTM and CDR2 is ANQGSEA in the germline V gene. The CDR3 sequence is CSVGLGLGWERYEQYF. DNA of the CDR3: TGCAGCGTTGGTCTTGGGCTAGGGTGGGAGCGCTACGAGCAGTACTTC.

This chain uses TRBV7-2 with TRBJ1-2; maybe TRBD1 (6 bases). V lost 4 bases to trimming and J lost 4 bases, with 13 bases between them. This CDR3 contains 14 residues. The V gene's germline CDR1 is SGHTA and CDR2 FQGNSA. This CDR3 is CASSSTGGFYGYTF. The CDR3 nucleotides are TGTGCCAGCAGCTCGACGGGGGGCTTCTATGGCTACACCTTC.

The V and J genes are TRBV9 and TRBJ2-3; 9 nucleotides agree with TRBD2. V was pared by 4 bases and J by 5 bases, with 14 bases of the junction left unmatched. This CDR3 has 17 amino acids. Germline V lookup: CDR1 SGDLS, CDR2 YYNGEE. DNA for the CDR3: TGTGCCAGCAGCTTCGGGACTAGCAGGAGGGCCGGAGATACGCAGTATTTT. It codes for CASSFGTSRRAGDTQYF. Looking up the rest from reference TRBV9 and TRBJ2-3 gives the full variable domain: DSGVTQTPKHLITATGQRVTLRCSPRSGDLSVYWYQQSLDQGLQFLIQYYNGEERAKGNILERFSAQQFPDLHSELNLSSLELGDSALYFCASSFGTSRRAGDTQYFGPGTRLTVL.

The V and J genes are TRBV10-3 and TRBJ2-7; 10 bases agree with TRBD2. The V segment lost 5 bases and the J segment 6 bases; nucleotides outside the gene matches: 1. This CDR3 contains 12 residues. From germline, CDR1 is ENHRY and CDR2 SYGVKD. The CDR3 region has the DNA TGTGCCATCAGTCGACTAGCGGGCGAGCAGTACTTC. This sequence encodes CAISRLAGEQYF.

The chain recombines TRBV5-6 with TRBJ2-7; maybe TRBD1 (5 bases). Germline loops: CDR1 SGHDT, CDR2 YYEEEE. The V end lost 4 bases, the J end lost 7 bases, and 12 bases lay between the germline ends. The CDR3 is 12 amino acids. The DNA for the CDR3 is TGTGCCAGCAGCCTTGGTCGGACAGAGCAGTACTTC. Its protein product is CASSLGRTEQYF.

This chain joins TRBV30 and TRBJ1-2; 7 nucleotides line up with TRBD1. The junction had 15 bases not matched to a gene; V was cut back by 5 bases and J by 3 bases. The CDR3 totals 16 residues. Germline CDR1 GTSNPN, CDR2 SVGIG (reference sequence). The CDR3 DNA follows: TGTGCCTGGTTGGATTTGAGGGACAGCCCCTACTATGGCTACACCTTC. It specifies CAWLDLRDSPYYGYTF.

The rearrangement uses TRBV7-3 and TRBJ2-5; 7 positions agree with TRBD2. Per the germline V gene, CDR1 is SGHTA and CDR2 is FQGTGA. The V gene end was trimmed by 1 base and the J gene end by 4 bases; junction bases not matched to a gene: 12. CDR3 size: 17 residues. DNA for the CDR3: TGTGCCAGCAGCTTAAAGGTGGAGCGGGGAGGGTTAGAGACCCAGTACTTC. It specifies CASSLKVERGGLETQYF.

The sample holds one count of this clone. The chain links TRBV19 to TRBJ2-5; 7 nucleotides agree with TRBD2. The J call could be wrong; TRBJ2-7 is a better fit for the DNA end. Germline CDR1 LNHDA, CDR2 SQIVND (reference sequence). CDR3 size: 15 residues. The DNA of the CDR3 is TGTGCCAGTAGTTCTGAAAGCGGGAAGCTCTACGAGCAGTACTTC. Protein product: CASSSESGKLYEQYF.

The chain couples TRBV27 to TRBJ2-7; maybe TRBD2 (6 bases). This CDR3 spans 14 amino acids. The V end lost 3 bases, the J end lost 4 bases, and 13 bases lay between the germline ends. Germline CDR1 and CDR2: MNHEY and SMNVEV (reference sequence). The CDR3 region is CASSFSGRRYEQYF. The CDR3, as DNA: TGTGCCAGCAGTTTTTCCGGGAGAAGGTACGAGCAGTACTTC.

This rearrangement joins TRBV6-1 to TRBJ1-5; D uncertain. Germline loops: CDR1 MNHNS, CDR2 SASEGT. CDR3 length: 14 amino acids. The V end was cut by 7 bases, the J end by 1 base, with 11 bases between. As DNA, the CDR3 is TGTGCCAGCAACCGGGGTGGGAGCAATCAGCCCCAGCATTTT. Protein sequence: CASNRGGSNQPQHF.

The table lists this clone with a few counts. The CDR3 DNA follows: TGTGCCAGCAGCTTCGGACAGGGAGGAACTTTCGGGGAGACCCAGTACTTC. The encoded protein is CASSFGQGGTFGETQYF. This rearrangement joins TRBV7-3 to TRBJ2-5, with 8 bases fitting TRBD1. The CDR3 runs to 17 residues. Looked up from germline, CDR1 is SGHTA and CDR2 is FQGTGA. V shed 3 bases, J shed 5 bases, and the junction held 14 bases outside the gene matches.

The chain employs TRBV29-1 and TRBJ2-5; D perhaps matches TRBD1 (7 bases). Per germline, CDR1 SQVTM and CDR2 ANQGSEA. The CDR3 extends over 13 amino acids. The V gene lost 5 bases and the J gene lost 3 bases, with 13 bases spanning the gap. The CDR3 reads CSVQGGIKETQYF. The CDR3, as DNA: TGCAGCGTTCAGGGGGGAATTAAAGAGACCCAGTACTTC.

Remarks on this clone: Compared with germline, one end of the junction differs, possibly owing to a read error. V and J are TRBV11-2 and TRBJ2-5, with D possibly matching TRBD2 (5 bases). Looked up from germline, CDR1 is SGHAT and CDR2 is FQNNGV. The CDR3 runs 13 residues. DNA for the CDR3: TGTGCCAGCAGCTTGGAGAATTGGCGGGCTAAGGACTTC. Encoded protein: CASSLENWRAKDF.

The chain carries TRBV5-1 and TRBJ2-5, with D maybe TRBD2 (6 bases). Germline CDR1 and CDR2: SGHRS and YFSETQ. Trimming cost V 0 bases and J 5 bases, with 11 bases left between them. The CDR3 loop spans 14 amino acids. CDR3 in amino acids: CASSLVGGGETQYF. CDR3 DNA: TGCGCCAGCAGCTTGGTGGGCGGAGGGGAGACCCAGTACTTC.

Of note for this clone: The identical CDR3 is also encoded by other nucleotide sequences in the sample. Here the CDR3 DNA reads TGTGCCAGCAGCCCCGGGACAGGGCCCTACAATGAGCAGTTCTTC. It is translated as CASSPGTGPYNEQFF. The chain uses TRBV11-2 and TRBJ2-1; the match to TRBD1 covers 9 bases. With 5 bases clipped from V and 2 bases from J, the junction kept 4 bases outside the gene matches. The V gene's germline CDR1 is SGHAT and CDR2 FQNNGV. The CDR3 length is 15 residues. Drawing the rest from reference TRBV11-2 and TRBJ2-1, the complete variable domain is EAGVAQSPRYKIIEKRQSVAFWCNPISGHATLYWYQQILGQGPKLLIQFQNNGVVDDSQLPKDRFSAERLKGVDSTLKIQPAKLEDSAVYLCASSPGTGPYNEQFFGPGTRLTVL.

The chain recombines TRBV5-1 with TRBJ2-2; TRBD1 agrees at 9 bases. Trimming took 3 bases from V and 6 from J; bases not matched to a gene: 3. Germline CDR1 and CDR2: SGHRS and YFSETQ. This CDR3 is built from 14 residues. This CDR3 is CASSWDRVPGELFF. The CDR3, as DNA: TGCGCCAGCAGCTGGGACAGGGTGCCCGGGGAGCTGTTTTTT.